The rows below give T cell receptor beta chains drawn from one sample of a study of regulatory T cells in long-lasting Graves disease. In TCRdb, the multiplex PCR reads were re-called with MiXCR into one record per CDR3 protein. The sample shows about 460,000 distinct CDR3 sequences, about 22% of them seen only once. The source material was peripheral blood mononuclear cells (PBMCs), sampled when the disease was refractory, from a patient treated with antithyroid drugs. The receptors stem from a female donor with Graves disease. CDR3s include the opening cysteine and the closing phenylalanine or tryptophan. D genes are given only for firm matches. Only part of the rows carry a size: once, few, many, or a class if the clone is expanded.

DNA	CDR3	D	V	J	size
TGCGCCAGCAGCCAGGACAACTCTGGAAACACCATATATTTT	CASSQDNSGNTIYF	.	TRBV5-1	TRBJ1-3	few
TGTGCCAGTGGGGACCCGGGACAGGGGAATTACAATGAGCAGTTCTTC	CASGDPGQGNYNEQFF	TRBD1	TRBV6-1	TRBJ2-1	once
TGTGCCAGCAGTTACTCGGACGGCACCGGGGAGCTGTTTTTT	CASSYSDGTGELFF	.	TRBV6-5	TRBJ2-2	.
TGCAGCGTTGATCAAGGGTCAGATACGCAGTATTTT	CSVDQGSDTQYF	.	TRBV29-1	TRBJ2-3	.
TGTGCCAGCAGTTTAAGGATGTCCTCTGAAGCTTTCTTT	CASSLRMSSEAFF	.	TRBV28	TRBJ1-1	many
TGTGCCAGCACCCAAATGGAGGGACCAAACTATGGCTACACCTTC	CASTQMEGPNYGYTF	.	TRBV12-3/TRBV12-4	TRBJ1-2	.
TGTGCCAGTAGTATACCGGACGGACTGAACACTGAAGCTTTCTTT	CASSIPDGLNTEAFF	.	TRBV19	TRBJ1-1	few
TGTGCCAGCAGCTTACGACAGGGCTCCACCGGGGAGCTGTTTTTT	CASSLRQGSTGELFF	TRBD1	TRBV5-8	TRBJ2-2	.
TGTGCCAGCAGTATGCTTTTTGGGACAACGAACACCGGGGAGCTGTTTTTT	CASSMLFGTTNTGELFF	.	TRBV6-1	TRBJ2-2	many
TGTGCCAGCAGTTTGGGGTTATGGGACGAGCAGTACTTC	CASSLGLWDEQYF	.	TRBV12-3/TRBV12-4	TRBJ2-7	many
TGTGCCAGCAGCGCCGGCTCTGGAAACACCATATATTTT	CASSAGSGNTIYF	.	TRBV9	TRBJ1-3	.
TGCAGCGTTGACTCAGCGGACGGCTATGGCTACACCTTC	CSVDSADGYGYTF	.	TRBV29-1	TRBJ1-2	.
TGTGCCAGCAGCTTAGTCCAGGGTCCCTCTTCGGAGACCCAGTACTTC	CASSLVQGPSSETQYF	.	TRBV7-6	TRBJ2-5	many
TGTGCCAGCAGTGAGTGGGGACTAGCCAATTCGAACATCGGGGAGCTGTTTTTT	CASSEWGLANSNIGELFF	TRBD2	TRBV25-1	TRBJ2-2	.
TGTGCCAGCATGCGGACAGGGCCAAACTATGGCTACACCTTC	CASMRTGPNYGYTF	TRBD1	TRBV12-3/TRBV12-4	TRBJ1-2	.
TGCAGCGTTTCTCTTCCCTTGACAGATGATAGCAATCAGCCCCAGCATTTT	CSVSLPLTDDSNQPQHF	.	TRBV29-1	TRBJ1-5	few
TGTGCCAGCAGTTCAGGACAGGGTTCTGGAAACACCATATATTTT	CASSSGQGSGNTIYF	TRBD1	TRBV6-2/TRBV6-3	TRBJ1-3	few
TGTGCCAGCAGACCATGGAGGGGCCTCGCCTACGAGCAGTACTTC	CASRPWRGLAYEQYF	.	TRBV28	TRBJ2-7	many
TGCGCCAGCAGCGTTCGACAGGGGACAACCGGGGAGCTGTTTTTT	CASSVRQGTTGELFF	TRBD1	TRBV5-1	TRBJ2-2	.
TGTGCCAGCAGTGAATTAGCTAGCGACTACGAGCAGTACTTC	CASSELASDYEQYF	.	TRBV25-1	TRBJ2-7	many
TGTGCCAGCAGTTTGTCCCACGAGCAGTACTTC	CASSLSHEQYF	.	TRBV12-3/TRBV12-4	TRBJ2-7	many
TGTGCCAGCAGCGTTACAGGGCGGGATACGCAGTATTTT	CASSVTGRDTQYF	.	TRBV9	TRBJ2-3	.
TGTGCCAGTAGTACCTCCGGGACAGCAGACTACGAGCAGTACTTC	CASSTSGTADYEQYF	TRBD1	TRBV19	TRBJ2-7	many
TGCAGTGCTAGAGTCGCGGGGGGGGGGGAGACCCAGTACTTC	CSARVAGGGETQYF	TRBD2	TRBV20-1	TRBJ2-5	.
TGTGCCATCAGCCAGGGGACAGCGCAGGATTCACCCCTCCACTTT	CAISQGTAQDSPLHF	TRBD1	TRBV10-3	TRBJ1-6	.
TGTGCCAGCTGGGACACTGCCTCCTACGAGCAGTACTTC	CASWDTASYEQYF	.	TRBV6-1	TRBJ2-7	.
TGTGCCAGCAGCATTAGACCCGTCATTAATTCACCCCTCCACTTT	CASSIRPVINSPLHF	.	TRBV12-3/TRBV12-4	TRBJ1-6	.
TGTGCCAGCAGCTTAGGGACTAGCAACTACGAGCAGTACTTC	CASSLGTSNYEQYF	TRBD2	TRBV13	TRBJ2-7	many
TGTGCCAGCAGTTTAGGGAGCGGTTCCTACAATGAGCAGTTCTTC	CASSLGSGSYNEQFF	.	TRBV12-3/TRBV12-4	TRBJ2-1	.
TGTGCCAGCAGTTATTTGGACAGGGGTGGTGAAGCTTTCTTT	CASSYLDRGGEAFF	TRBD1	TRBV6-5	TRBJ1-1	.
TGCAGTGCTACCATGACAGGGCGTTCCTACAATGAGCAGTTCTTC	CSATMTGRSYNEQFF	TRBD1	TRBV20-1	TRBJ2-1	.